These 9 T cell receptor beta chains were sequenced from one sample in a study of control samples from healthy donors and cancer patients. The table came from immunoSEQ multiplex PCR; TCRdb's copy has only in-frame clones and leaves some out. The sample includes roughly 200,000 clones, over 90% of them seen just once. Specimen: blood. These receptors all come from a middle-aged man in good health.

The J gene is TRBJ2-7, the V gene TRBV19; D not certain. This CDR3 region has 13 residues. V was clipped by 9 bases and J by 0 bases, with 12 bases between them. Germline assignment: CDR1 LNHDA and CDR2 SQIVND (reference sequence). CDR3 sequence: CARPSRSSYEQYV. For the CDR3, the DNA is TGTGCCAGACCCAGCAGGAGCTCCTACGAGCAGTACGTC.

This clone was seen once. The J gene is TRBJ2-7, the V gene TRBV6-6; 7 bases align to TRBD1. With 2 bases clipped from V and 4 bases from J, the junction kept 5 bases outside the gene matches. The germline gives CDR1 MNHNY, CDR2 SVGAGI (reference sequence). This CDR3 has 14 amino acids. Here the CDR3 DNA reads TGTGCCAGCAGTTACATCGGCAGGGGGTACGAGCAGTACTTC. Encoded protein: CASSYIGRGYEQYF.

This clone is a singleton in its sample. The chain joins TRBV19 to TRBJ2-3; D may match TRBD1 or TRBD2 (5 bases each). Trimming stripped 6 bases from V and 1 base from J, with 11 bases between. The CDR3 is made up of 14 amino acids. The germline V gene has CDR1 LNHDA and CDR2 SQIVND (reference sequence). In nucleotides, the CDR3 is TGTGCCAGTAGAGAGCCGGGGCGCACAGATACGCAGTATTTT. It codes for CASREPGRTDTQYF.

This rearrangement joins TRBV5-5 to TRBJ1-2, with 9 bases identical to TRBD1. This CDR3 has 16 amino acids. V lost 0 bases to trimming and J lost 6 bases; unmatched junction nucleotides: 9. The V gene's germline CDR1 is SGHKS and CDR2 YYEKEE (reference sequence). In nucleotides, the CDR3 is TGTGCCAGCAGCTTGGAACCGGGACAGGGTGCGGATGGCTACACCTTC. Translated, it gives CASSLEPGQGADGYTF.

The V and J genes are TRBV25-1 and TRBJ1-3, with TRBD1 identical over 7 bases. The V gene end was trimmed by 4 bases and the J gene end by 2 bases; junction bases not matched to a gene: 5. This CDR3 is built from 15 residues. The V gene's germline CDR1 is MGHDK and CDR2 SYGVNS. CDR3 sequence: CASSAVQGTGNTIYF. The CDR3 DNA reads TGTGCCAGCAGTGCGGTACAGGGGACTGGAAACACCATATATTTT.

Of note for this clone: Other nucleotide sequences in the sample specify the same CDR3. The rearrangement joins TRBV11-2 to TRBJ1-2; 9 bases fit TRBD1. The CDR3 has 13 residues. Germline V lookup: CDR1 SGHAT, CDR2 FQNNGV. V dropped 5 bases and J dropped 5; count of bases not matched to a gene: 3. The CDR3 is CASSPGQGYGYTF. The CDR3 DNA reads TGTGCCAGCAGCCCGGGACAGGGTTATGGCTACACCTTC. The variable domain in full, with the rest retrieved from reference TRBV11-2 and TRBJ1-2, is EAGVAQSPRYKIIEKRQSVAFWCNPISGHATLYWYQQILGQGPKLLIQFQNNGVVDDSQLPKDRFSAERLKGVDSTLKIQPAKLEDSAVYLCASSPGQGYGYTFGSGTRLTVV.

Concerning this clone itself: Other DNA sequences of this sample code for an identical CDR3. The rearrangement joins TRBV9 to TRBJ1-2; no clear D gene. Germline-derived CDR1 and CDR2 are SGDLS and YYNGEE. V lost 1 base and J 4 bases, leaving 5 bases between the germline ends. This CDR3 is 12 amino acids long. CDR3 nucleotides: TGTGCCAGCAGCGTAAGCGTCTATGGCTACACCTTC. Amino acids: CASSVSVYGYTF.

The rearrangement links TRBV6-5 to TRBJ2-1; 8 bases agree with TRBD1. Germline CDR1 and CDR2: MNHEY and SVGAGI. The CDR3 is made up of 13 amino acids. V lost 8 bases to trimming and J lost 4 bases; unmatched junction nucleotides: 4. DNA of the CDR3: TGTGCCAGCTCGGGACAGGTATACAATGAGCAGTTCTTC. Translation gives CASSGQVYNEQFF.

The V call is TRBV5-1, the J call TRBJ2-3; 9 nucleotides match TRBD2. Per germline, CDR1 SGHRS and CDR2 YFSETQ. Germline trimming cut 4 bases from V and 4 bases from J; bases unmatched to any gene: 7. This CDR3 region has 15 residues. CDR3 sequence reads: CASSERGGASDTQYF. In DNA, the CDR3 is TGCGCCAGCAGCGAACGCGGGGGGGCCTCAGATACGCAGTATTTT.